This TCR beta chain was observed in a study of radiotherapy plus CTLA-4 blockade in lung cancer. Trimming took off 5 bases at V and 3 bases at J, with 10 bases between the two ends. Germline V gene sequence: CDR1 MNHEY, CDR2 SMNVEV (reference sequence). The CDR3 is 13 amino acids. The table came from immunoSEQ multiplex PCR; TCRdb's copy has only in-frame clones and leaves some out. Here the sample spans roughly 88,000 clones, roughly four fifths being singletons. The sample here was peripheral blood, taken from a patient treated with radiotherapy plus ipilimumab. The TCR sequence derives from a human donor with non-small cell lung cancer who had stable disease on radiotherapy plus ipilimumab. The chain carries TRBV27 and TRBJ2-5; maybe TRBD2 (6 bases). The CDR3 loop is CASSMTRKETQYF. CDR3 bases: TGTGCCAGCAGTATGACTAGGAAAGAGACCCAGTACTTC.